Below are 7 T cell receptor beta chains sequenced from a single sample in a study of siplizumab effects on memory and regulatory T cells. Profiled with immunoSEQ multiplex PCR; TCRdb holds only in-frame clones, not every one. The repertoire holds 99,000 or so clones, with over 90% as singletons. Sample: Tregs sorted from blood. The receptors were sampled from a human donor in good health.

The chain combines TRBV19 with TRBJ2-6, with D hard to call. This CDR3 contains 14 residues. The V gene lost 7 bases and the J gene lost 0 bases, with 7 bases spanning the gap. The V gene's germline CDR1 is LNHDA and CDR2 SQIVND (reference sequence). Here the CDR3 reads CASTGLSGANVLTF. The DNA of the CDR3 is TGTGCCAGTACAGGTCTCTCTGGGGCCAACGTCCTGACTTTC. Full variable domain (rest looked up from reference TRBV19 and TRBJ2-6): DGGITQSPKYLFRKEGQNVTLSCEQNLNHDAMYWYRQDPGQGLRLIYYSQIVNDFQKGDIAEGYSVSREKKESFPLTVTSAQKNPTAFYLCASTGLSGANVLTFGAGSRLTVL.

The chain couples TRBV6-6 to TRBJ1-1; 9 bases map to TRBD1. V shed 5 bases and J 10 bases; nucleotides not matched to a gene: 5. Per the germline V gene, CDR1 is MNHNY and CDR2 is SVGAGI (reference sequence). This CDR3 is 12 amino acids long. The CDR3 sequence: CASSPGQGGAFF. The CDR3 region has the DNA TGTGCCAGCAGTCCGGGACAGGGTGGAGCTTTCTTT.

The V gene is TRBV30, the J gene TRBJ2-6, with D hard to call. Trimming took off 8 bases at V and 2 bases at J, with 19 bases between the two ends. From germline, CDR1 is GTSNPN and CDR2 SVGIG (reference sequence). The CDR3 sequence is 16 residues long. The CDR3 here is CAGMGFTATGANVLTF. In DNA form, the CDR3 reads TGTGCCGGGATGGGTTTTACCGCGACTGGGGCCAACGTCCTGACTTTC.

The V and J genes are TRBV29-1 and TRBJ2-5, with unresolved D. The CDR3 sequence is 11 residues long. The germline V gene encodes CDR1 SQVTM and CDR2 ANQGSEA. V lost 3 bases to trimming and J lost 2 bases, with 4 bases between them. The CDR3 spells CSVDWQETQYF. In nucleotides, the CDR3 is TGCAGCGTTGACTGGCAAGAGACCCAGTACTTC.

V gene TRBV2 combines with J gene TRBJ2-7; TRBD2 agrees at 11 bases. This CDR3 spans 13 amino acids. CDR1 is SNHLY and CDR2 is FYNNEI in the germline V gene. Trimming cost V 9 bases and J 1 base; bases outside gene matches: 2. DNA of the CDR3: TGTGCCAGACGACTAGCGGGGTCCTACGAGCAGTACTTC. Its translation: CARRLAGSYEQYF.

This chain joins TRBV7-8 and TRBJ2-2; the match to TRBD2 covers 8 bases. V shed 5 bases, J shed 0 bases, and the junction held 11 bases outside the gene matches. Looked up from germline, CDR1 is SGHVS and CDR2 is FQNEAQ. The CDR3 extends over 18 amino acids. CDR3 sequence reads: CASSALPTSASNTGELFF. As DNA, the CDR3 is TGTGCCAGCAGCGCCCTTCCGACTAGCGCTTCGAACACCGGGGAGCTGTTTTTT.

As DNA, the CDR3 is TGTGCCAGCAGCTCGGACAGGACTAGCACAGATACGCAGTATTTT. Protein product: CASSSDRTSTDTQYF. V and J are TRBV7-8 and TRBJ2-3, with 7 bases matching TRBD1. Trimming removed 4 bases from V and 0 bases from J; junction bases left unmatched: 4. The germline V gene encodes CDR1 SGHVS and CDR2 FQNEAQ. This CDR3 is 15 amino acids long.